These 16 T cell receptor beta chains were sequenced from one sample in a study of T cell responses to AZD1222 COVID-19 vaccine. Assay: immunoSEQ multiplex PCR; the TCRdb copy retains only in-frame clones and omits some. The profile covers over 95,000 clones, with 91% appearing a single time and over 3.5% taken by the ten largest. The source material was peripheral blood, sampled on day 0 of AZD1222 vaccination. The receptor source for this set is an adult in good health.

The chain links TRBV27 to TRBJ1-2; no firm D call. The germline gives CDR1 MNHEY, CDR2 SMNVEV (reference sequence). The CDR3 runs 13 residues. Between the trimmed V and J ends, which lost 8 bases and 2 bases, there was a span of 12 bases. The chain's CDR3 is CASRRGQNYGYTF. The CDR3 nucleotides read TGTGCCAGCCGGAGAGGGCAAAACTATGGCTACACCTTC.

V gene TRBV9 combines with J gene TRBJ1-1; unclear D gene. In germline, CDR1 is SGDLS, CDR2 YYNGEE. The CDR3 sequence is 13 residues long. V was trimmed by 1 base and J by 4 bases, leaving 8 bases between them. CDR3 region: CASSVTWGTEAFF. The CDR3 DNA is TGTGCCAGCAGCGTAACCTGGGGCACTGAAGCTTTCTTT.

V is TRBV6-4 and J is TRBJ2-3, with 7 nucleotides matching TRBD2. V was clipped by 4 bases and J by 3 bases; unmatched bases: 7. CDR3 length: 15 amino acids. CDR1 and CDR2 (germline): MRHNA, SNTAGT. This CDR3 reads CASSAAGEITDTQYF. The DNA of the CDR3 is TGTGCCAGCAGTGCTGCGGGGGAAATAACAGATACGCAGTATTTT.

CDR3 DNA: TGTGCCAGCTCACAACAGGGGTTCAGCTACGAGCAGTACTTC. Protein: CASSQQGFSYEQYF. The chain carries TRBV18 and TRBJ2-7, with 7 bases matching TRBD1. CDR1 is KGHSH, CDR2 LQKENI, per germline. Trimming took 4 bases from V and 3 from J; bases not matched to a gene: 6. The CDR3 sequence is 14 residues long.

This chain joins TRBV27 and TRBJ1-5; perhaps TRBD1 as D (6 bases). The CDR3 consists of 15 residues. Deletions cut 5 bases from V and 5 bases from J, with 16 bases between. From germline, CDR1 is MNHEY and CDR2 SMNVEV (reference sequence). The CDR3 is CASSPGRGADQPQHF. As DNA, the CDR3 is TGTGCCAGCAGTCCGGGTCGGGGGGCGGATCAGCCCCAGCATTTT.

In nucleotides, the CDR3 is TGTGCCAGCAGCCTAGGACAGGTCACTGAAGCTTTCTTT. Residues: CASSLGQVTEAFF. V and J are TRBV6-5 and TRBJ1-1; 7 bases fit TRBD1. CDR1 is MNHEY and CDR2 is SVGAGI in the germline V gene. V shed 6 bases and J 4 bases; nucleotides not matched to a gene: 5. The CDR3 sequence is 13 residues long.

The rearrangement uses TRBV6-2 or TRBV6-3 and TRBJ2-7; 7 bases are a match to TRBD1. The CDR3 sequence is 18 residues long. Germline trimming cut 4 bases from V and 0 bases from J; bases unmatched to any gene: 15. Germline V CDR1 and CDR2: MNHEY, SVGEGT. The CDR3 bases are TGTGCCAGCAGTTTCGGGATCCGAAGGGACAGAGGCTCCTACGAGCAGTACTTC. The encoded protein is CASSFGIRRDRGSYEQYF.

DNA of the CDR3: TGTGCCAGCAGTCAGGGACAGGGGTTGTACGAGCAGTACTTC. It codes for CASSQGQGLYEQYF. J is TRBJ2-7 and V is TRBV27; 10 bases are a match to TRBD1. The CDR3 consists of 14 residues. Trimming at V came to 5 bases and at J to 4 bases, leaving 5 bases not matched to a gene. The germline V gene has CDR1 MNHEY and CDR2 SMNVEV (reference sequence).

The chain links TRBV6-2 or TRBV6-3 to TRBJ1-2; 12 positions agree with TRBD1. With V trimmed by 2 bases and J by 6 bases, 7 bases remained unmatched. CDR1 MNHEY and CDR2 SVGEGT come from the germline V gene. CDR3 length: 16 residues. For the CDR3, the DNA is TGTGCCAGCAGTTACCGAACCGGGACAGGGGGCAATGGCTACACCTTC. Translated, it gives CASSYRTGTGGNGYTF.

The rearrangement uses TRBV15 and TRBJ1-1, with TRBD1 as a possible D gene (6 bases). Germline assignment: CDR1 LNHNV and CDR2 YYDKDF (reference sequence). This CDR3 comprises 14 residues. Trimming removed 1 base from V and 6 bases from J, with 12 bases in between. CDR3 amino acids: CATSRGQASSEAFF. The CDR3 DNA reads TGTGCCACCAGCAGAGGACAGGCCTCGTCTGAAGCTTTCTTT.

The chain has TRBV27 and TRBJ2-5, with D perhaps matching TRBD1 (5 bases). This CDR3 region has 13 residues. V dropped 8 bases and J dropped 0 bases, with 10 bases sitting between them. Germline V gene data show CDR1 as MNHEY and CDR2 as SMNVEV (reference sequence). The CDR3 DNA reads TGTGCCAGCTCAGGGCAGAACCAAGAGACCCAGTACTTC. Amino acid sequence: CASSGQNQETQYF.

The chain recombines TRBV7-8 with TRBJ1-5, with TRBD1 as a possible D gene (6 bases). V lost 6 bases and J lost 4, with 16 bases in between. Germline V lookup: CDR1 SGHVS, CDR2 FQNEAQ. CDR3 length: 15 residues. For the CDR3, the DNA is TGTGCCAGCAGTCCCCTCGGGACAAAAAATCAGCCCCAGCATTTT. This sequence encodes CASSPLGTKNQPQHF.

This chain joins TRBV7-9 and TRBJ1-5, with unresolved D. The V gene's germline CDR1 is SEHNR and CDR2 FQNEAQ (reference sequence). Trimming shortened V by 1 base and J by 10 bases, and 14 bases separated the two germline ends. This CDR3 has 14 residues. The CDR3 DNA reads as TGTGCCAGCAGCTTAGACGGGTTGGGTTTACCCCAGCATTTT. Translating it yields CASSLDGLGLPQHF.

V usage is TRBV4-3 and J usage is TRBJ1-4; 9 nucleotides agree with TRBD1. V trimming: 4 bases; J trimming: 8 bases; junction bases outside the gene matches: 11. This CDR3 comprises 16 residues. Germline CDR1 LGHNA, CDR2 YSLEER. The CDR3 DNA sequence: TGCGCCAGCAGCCCAGATCGGACAGGGGTTCTGGAAAAACTGTTTTTT. Translating it yields CASSPDRTGVLEKLFF.

The chain is built from TRBV2 and TRBJ1-2; 7 nucleotides line up with TRBD1. The germline V gene encodes CDR1 SNHLY and CDR2 FYNNEI. The CDR3 has 13 amino acids. V shed 1 base and J 4 bases; nucleotides not matched to a gene: 0. The CDR3 nucleotides are TGTGCCAGCAGTGAAGGGGACAGCTATGGCTACACCTTC. Translating it yields CASSEGDSYGYTF.

The chain links TRBV4-3 to TRBJ1-2; no firm D call. V was cut by 1 base and J by 1 base, with 10 bases left in between. CDR1 and CDR2 (germline): LGHNA, YSLEER. This CDR3 has 15 residues. The CDR3 coding sequence is TGCGCCAGCAGCCAAGGGGCTGAATTTAACTATGGCTACACCTTC. Translating it yields CASSQGAEFNYGYTF.